The T cell receptor beta chain under discussion was sequenced for a study of beta chain features in type 1 diabetes. General study points: PCR may have favored shorter templates equally in patients and controls. Any HLA type influence on TCRB rearrangement was left unresolved here. High-TCR-expressing cells could be over-represented by cDNA sequencing.

As concerns this clone: The antigen remains unidentified.

Sequencing targeted expressed TCRB transcripts, as all isolated RNA had been reverse transcribed. The method was immunoSEQ multiplex PCR; TCRdb's version includes in-frame clones alone and lacks a portion of them. The table shows 850,000 to 900,000 clones, with 17% occurring only once. This TCR was recovered from a woman aged 18-29 years in good health. Sequenced sample: naive CD4+ T cells from blood.

The CDR3 spells CASSSRSSGYTDTQYF. CDR3 sequence (DNA): TGTGCCAGCAGTTCTCGGTCTAGCGGATACACAGATACGCAGTATTTT. The chain has TRBV6-6 and TRBJ2-3; 7 positions match TRBD2. Trimming cost V 4 bases and J 2 bases; bases outside gene matches: 9. In germline, CDR1 is MNHNY, CDR2 SVGAGI (reference sequence). This CDR3 region has 16 residues.